This T cell receptor (beta chain) was identified in a study of vaccination effects on CD4 cells after COVID-19. Study at large: Samples that were drawn after vaccination came a median of 72 days after the second dose.

The V gene's germline CDR1 is MNHNS and CDR2 SASEGT. V lost 10 bases, J lost 1 base, and 7 bases stayed unmatched. The CDR3 runs 14 residues. As to this clone: The antigen is undetermined.

Here immunoSEQ multiplex PCR was the method, and the copy in TCRdb shows in-frame clones only, minus some. The sample includes some 30,000 clones, about 66% seen only once; the top ten take about 8.4%. General study points: Healthy vaccinees showed cross-reactivity with common cold coronaviruses in only 1 of 255 vaccine-induced clones.

Antigen-specific CD4+ T cells were first expanded with viral peptide pools by the ViraFEST assay and only then sequenced. Cells that had been cultured for 10 days were the source of isolated CD4+ T cells. Participants were given two doses of BNT162b2 or mRNA-1273 vaccine. A half-medium replacement with IL-2 medium was carried out on days 3 and 7. The rearrangement joins TRBV6-1 to TRBJ2-7, with 10 bases aligning to TRBD1. This clonotype originated in a human donor who received a COVID-19 vaccine. Sequenced here: CD4+ T cells from PBMCs cultured with SARS-CoV-2 spike peptides, sampled after COVID-19 vaccination. The CDR3 protein is CATGRDRGSYEQYF. As DNA, the CDR3 is TGTGCCACCGGCCGGGACAGGGGTTCCTACGAGCAGTACTTC.